The 27 T cell receptor beta chains presented below share a single source sample, sequenced in a study of OX40 agonist ivuxolimab in advanced cancers. The library was produced with the immunoSEQ multiplex PCR assay. What TCRdb holds here is the immuneACCESS table cut down to in-frame rearrangements. Part of the clones is not present; checked against another copy, under half of the missing clones reflect an unresolved V gene, and the others are unexplained. The sample table lists over 55,000 clones, around 87% of them with a count of one. The ten largest clones capture approximately 4% of the sample. The input for sequencing was CD4+ or CD8+ T cells sorted from blood, taken in a trial of the OX40 agonist ivuxolimab. These TCRs come from an adult with an advanced solid tumor such as melanoma, head and neck, liver or kidney cancer.

V usage is TRBV6-1 and J usage is TRBJ1-2; 8 bases are shared with TRBD1. The CDR3 consists of 14 residues. The germline V gene encodes CDR1 MNHNS and CDR2 SASEGT. V was pared by 2 bases and J by 2 bases, with 1 base of the junction left unmatched. CDR3 bases: TGTGCCAGCAGTGAAAACAGGGGGAACTATGGCTACACCTTC. Translated, it gives CASSENRGNYGYTF.

The chain couples TRBV5-1 to TRBJ2-5; possible D gene TRBD1, 6 bases. The CDR3 has 15 amino acids. Trimming pared 4 bases from V and 4 bases from J, leaving 17 bases between. Per the germline V gene, CDR1 is SGHRS and CDR2 is YFSETQ. CDR3 in amino acids: CASSRSNRDGETQYF. The DNA for the CDR3 is TGCGCCAGCAGCCGTTCCAACAGGGACGGAGAGACCCAGTACTTC.

The V gene is TRBV2, the J gene TRBJ1-6; 7 bases fit TRBD1. Germline V gene sequence: CDR1 SNHLY, CDR2 FYNNEI. The CDR3 is 14 amino acids. V trimming: 1 base; J trimming: 11 bases; junction bases outside the gene matches: 5. This CDR3 reads CASSEGQGEAPLHF. In DNA form, the CDR3 reads TGTGCCAGCAGTGAAGGACAGGGCGAGGCACCCCTCCACTTT.

This chain joins TRBV30 and TRBJ1-2; a weak D match, TRBD1 (6 bases). Trimming took 7 bases from V and 7 from J, leaving 13 bases between them. Germline-derived CDR1 and CDR2 are GTSNPN and SVGIG (reference sequence). This CDR3 is 11 amino acids long. CDR3 sequence: CAFRGDCGYTF. The DNA for the CDR3 is TGTGCCTTTAGGGGGGATTGTGGCTACACCTTC.

This chain connects TRBV6-5 to TRBJ1-5; unclear D gene. The ends were cut back, 6 bases at V and 1 base at J, with 7 bases in the middle. CDR1 is MNHEY and CDR2 is SVGAGI in the germline V gene. This CDR3 spans 13 amino acids. The CDR3 DNA is TGTGCCAGCAGGCGAACAAGCAATCAGCCCCAGCATTTT. Its protein is CASRRTSNQPQHF.

CDR3 residues: CASSLGVQNTEAFF. The CDR3 coding sequence is TGCGCCAGCAGCTTGGGGGTTCAGAACACTGAAGCTTTCTTT. The chain links TRBV5-1 to TRBJ1-1, with D unresolved. The CDR3 is made up of 14 amino acids. Germline CDR1 reads SGHRS; CDR2 reads YFSETQ. Deletions cut 0 bases from V and 1 base from J, with 7 bases between. The variable domain in full, with the rest retrieved from reference TRBV5-1 and TRBJ1-1, is KAGVTQTPRYLIKTRGQQVTLSCSPISGHRSVSWYQQTPGQGLQFLFEYFSETQRNKGNFPGRFSGRQFSNSRSEMNVSTLELGDSALYLCASSLGVQNTEAFFGQGTRLTVV.

The genes are TRBV2 and TRBJ1-5, with 7 bases fitting TRBD1. In germline, CDR1 is SNHLY, CDR2 FYNNEI. This CDR3 region has 15 residues. The J segment lost 4 bases and the V segment lost 7 bases, leaving 10 bases of the junction unmatched. CDR3 bases: TGTGCCAGCAAAATCGGGACAGTTGGGAATCAGCCCCAGCATTTT. It encodes CASKIGTVGNQPQHF.

The CDR3 reads CASSFSEEQYF. CDR3 nucleotide sequence: TGTGCCAGCAGCTTTTCGGAGGAGCAGTACTTC. J is TRBJ2-7 and V is TRBV5-5, with unresolved D. Germline V gene data show CDR1 as SGHKS and CDR2 as YYEKEE (reference sequence). CDR3 length equals 11 residues. The V gene lost 2 bases and the J gene lost 7 bases, with 7 bases spanning the gap.

A single count supports this clone. The gene calls are TRBV18 and TRBJ2-6; tentative D call: TRBD1 (5 bases). The CDR3 is made up of 18 amino acids. Germline loops: CDR1 KGHSH, CDR2 LQKENI. Trimming left V 5 bases short and J 5 bases short, with 22 bases between. CDR3 sequence reads: CASSGAWTFTNRANVLTF. The CDR3, as DNA: TGTGCCAGCTCAGGGGCATGGACATTTACAAATCGGGCCAACGTCCTGACTTTC.

V usage is TRBV7-3 and J usage is TRBJ2-1; 8 bases match TRBD1. This CDR3 is built from 14 residues. V lost 5 bases, J lost 8 bases, and 8 bases stayed unmatched. Germline CDR1 SGHTA, CDR2 FQGTGA. The CDR3 protein is CASSPGQAFHEQFF. The CDR3 DNA reads as TGTGCCAGCAGCCCGGGACAGGCCTTCCATGAGCAGTTCTTC.

V and J are TRBV6-1 and TRBJ2-3; no clear D. Germline CDR1 MNHNS, CDR2 SASEGT. V gave up 1 base and J gave up 0 bases, with 5 bases separating them. The CDR3 contains 14 residues. The CDR3 region has the DNA TGTGCCAGCAGTGAAGAACAGAGCACAGATACGCAGTATTTT. Protein sequence: CASSEEQSTDTQYF.

The chain has TRBV7-2 and TRBJ1-2, with D tentatively TRBD1 (5 bases). The V end lost 0 bases, the J end lost 0 bases, and 14 bases lay between the germline ends. CDR1 and CDR2 (germline): SGHTA, FQGNSA. This CDR3 is 17 amino acids long. The CDR3 nucleotides read TGTGCCAGCAGCTTAGCGGGGGTTTATTCTCCTAACTATGGCTACACCTTC. Translation: CASSLAGVYSPNYGYTF.

The V and J genes are TRBV28 and TRBJ2-2; the D is unclear. Trimming cost V 1 base and J 3 bases, with 0 bases left between them. The CDR3 extends over 12 amino acids. Germline V gene sequence: CDR1 MDHEN, CDR2 SYDVKM. The CDR3 here is CASSLYTGELFF. DNA of the CDR3: TGTGCCAGCAGTTTATACACCGGGGAGCTGTTTTTT.

The chain uses TRBV6-1 and TRBJ2-1; 9 nucleotides line up with TRBD1. Germline V gene sequence: CDR1 MNHNS, CDR2 SASEGT. V lost 6 bases, J lost 8 bases, and 8 bases stayed unmatched. CDR3 length: 14 amino acids. This CDR3 is CASRAGTGFYEQFF. The CDR3 DNA follows: TGTGCCAGCAGGGCCGGGACAGGGTTTTATGAGCAGTTCTTC.

The chain is built from TRBV14 and TRBJ1-2; D call uncertain. The V end lost 3 bases, the J end lost 3 bases, and 2 bases lay between the germline ends. The germline CDR1 and CDR2 sequences are SGHDN and FVKESK. CDR3 length: 11 residues. The CDR3 is CASSQDYGYTF. The CDR3 DNA sequence: TGTGCCAGCAGCCAGGACTATGGCTACACCTTC.

The V and J genes are TRBV15 and TRBJ1-5; possible D gene TRBD1, 5 bases. V lost 6 bases to trimming and J lost 0 bases, with 12 bases between them. The V gene's germline CDR1 is LNHNV and CDR2 YYDKDF (reference sequence). The CDR3 totals 15 residues. The CDR3 here is CATRVGVNSNQPQHF. In DNA form, the CDR3 reads TGTGCCACCAGAGTAGGGGTTAATAGCAATCAGCCCCAGCATTTT.

V usage is TRBV7-7 and J usage is TRBJ2-5, with 8 bases that match TRBD1. Germline values: CDR1 SSHAT, CDR2 FNYEAQ (reference sequence). This CDR3 contains 16 residues. The V and J ends lost 4 bases and 4 bases, in that order; junction bases with no gene match: 11. The CDR3 loop reads CASSSGQVVGAETQYF. The CDR3 DNA follows: TGTGCCAGCAGCTCGGGACAGGTGGTTGGCGCAGAGACCCAGTACTTC.

V is TRBV6-1 and J is TRBJ1-5; D gene unclear. Trimming left V 2 bases short and J 4 bases short, with 12 bases between. Germline-derived CDR1 and CDR2 are MNHNS and SASEGT. The CDR3 has 15 residues. The CDR3 here is CASSEMGGGNQPQHF. The CDR3 DNA follows: TGTGCCAGCAGTGAAATGGGAGGCGGTAATCAGCCCCAGCATTTT.

The chain combines TRBV19 with TRBJ1-2; no clear D. The CDR3 loop spans 13 amino acids. The ends were cut back, 8 bases at V and 6 bases at J, with 16 bases in the middle. Germline loops: CDR1 LNHDA, CDR2 SQIVND (reference sequence). In nucleotides, the CDR3 is TGTGCCAGTTCGGGAGGGATAGGCGATGGCTACACCTTC. It encodes CASSGGIGDGYTF.

A few counts support this clone. The chain combines TRBV29-1 with TRBJ2-4, with D unresolved. This CDR3 region has 14 residues. CDR1 is SQVTM and CDR2 is ANQGSEA in the germline V gene. Trimming cost V 4 bases and J 0 bases, with 10 bases left between them. CDR3 coding DNA: TGCAGCGTTGGGCCAGTTCTAGCCAAAAACATTCAGTACTTC. It specifies CSVGPVLAKNIQYF.

J is TRBJ2-3 and V is TRBV19; 8 nucleotides match TRBD1. The CDR3 covers 13 residues. Germline V gene lookup returns CDR1 LNHDA and CDR2 SQIVND (reference sequence). V gave up 6 bases and J gave up 5 bases; unmatched junction bases: 4. For the CDR3, the DNA is TGTGCCAGTAGCAGGGGGCCCGGAGATACGCAGTATTTT. Residues: CASSRGPGDTQYF.

This clone was detected once. The J gene is TRBJ2-5, the V gene TRBV6-5; the match to TRBD2 covers 9 bases. The CDR3 is 14 amino acids. Trimming at V came to 5 bases and at J to 3 bases, leaving 4 bases not matched to a gene. The germline CDR1 and CDR2 sequences are MNHEY and SVGAGI. CDR3: CASSRLAAKETQYF. CDR3 sequence (DNA): TGTGCCAGCAGTCGACTAGCGGCGAAAGAGACCCAGTACTTC.

This clone was picked up a small number of times. The genes are TRBV29-1 and TRBJ2-2, with D unclear. CDR3 length: 11 amino acids. CDR1 and CDR2 (germline): SQVTM, ANQGSEA. Trimming stripped 4 bases from V and 6 bases from J, with 6 bases between. The chain's CDR3 is CSVGGPGELFF. The CDR3, as DNA: TGCAGCGTTGGCGGCCCCGGGGAGCTGTTTTTT.

This clone was recorded only once. The J gene is TRBJ1-2, the V gene TRBV2; D possibly corresponds to TRBD1 (5 bases). The CDR3 has 13 amino acids. Trimming stripped 6 bases from V and 2 bases from J, with 10 bases between. CDR1 is SNHLY and CDR2 is FYNNEI in the germline V gene. CDR3: CASRRGTNYGYTF. In DNA, the CDR3 is TGTGCCAGCAGGCGGGGGACGAACTATGGCTACACCTTC.

This sequence joins TRBV9 and TRBJ1-3; no definite D call. The V gene's germline CDR1 is SGDLS and CDR2 YYNGEE. This CDR3 spans 12 amino acids. V dropped 5 bases and J dropped 2 bases, with 5 bases sitting between them. The CDR3 sequence is CASRAAGNTIYF. CDR3 nucleotide sequence: TGTGCCAGCAGGGCAGCTGGAAACACCATATATTTT.

As concerns this clone: This same CDR3 is encoded by further DNA sequences in the sample. This sequence joins TRBV7-8 and TRBJ2-5; D possibly corresponds to TRBD2 (7 bases). Trimming took off 4 bases at V and 7 bases at J, with 22 bases between the two ends. The CDR3 loop spans 16 amino acids. The germline gives CDR1 SGHVS, CDR2 FQNEAQ. The CDR3 DNA sequence: TGTGCCAGCAGCTCGATGGGGGTGGGGGGGCCGAGGACCCAGTACTTC. Translated, it gives CASSSMGVGGPRTQYF.

V is TRBV19 and J is TRBJ1-1; weak D call: TRBD1 (5 bases). There are 14 residues in the CDR3. Germline V gene lookup returns CDR1 LNHDA and CDR2 SQIVND (reference sequence). Trimming removed 3 bases at V and 5 bases at J, with 13 bases between. The DNA for the CDR3 is TGTGCCAGTAGTATTGAGACAGCGGAAACTGAAGCTTTCTTT. It codes for CASSIETAETEAFF.